This T cell receptor (beta chain) was documented in a study of cytomegalovirus exposure and HLA in healthy donors. Study at large: A subsequent analysis stated that the roughly 120 validation repertoires were run on the same platform as the roughly 700 first-cohort repertoires.

Some clones are missing from TCRdb's copy, which holds only in-frame ones; the method was immunoSEQ multiplex PCR. Here the sample spans more than 50,000 clones, 91% being singletons. On this clone itself: Its specificity is unknown.

Findings of the study overall: For most TCR sequences rarity was the rule, although some public TCRs occurred in many donors. Some TCR beta chains (over 150 of them) were listed as cytomegalovirus-associated.

The donors formed part of the roughly 120-subject validation cohort, distinct from the roughly 670-subject first cohort. The sequence was obtained from a woman aged 30 to 39 in good health and CMV-seronegative. Sequenced sample: PBMCs.

CDR3: CASNWAGADTEAFF. The CDR3 bases are TGTGCCAGCAACTGGGCAGGGGCGGACACTGAAGCTTTCTTT. The chain couples TRBV7-8 to TRBJ1-1, with D possibly TRBD1 on 6 matching bases. The CDR3 is 14 amino acids. The V end was cut by 7 bases, the J end by 3 bases, with 15 bases between. Germline V gene data show CDR1 as SGHVS and CDR2 as FQNEAQ.